Listed below are T cell receptor beta chains from one sample, sequenced in a study of control samples from healthy donors and cancer patients. Produced via immunoSEQ multiplex PCR; TCRdb's table is partial and in-frame only. The repertoire consists of about 86,000 clones, with approximately 93% occurring once and the leading ten covering approximately 1.5%. Sequencing was performed on blood. The receptors were gathered from a woman between 25 and 40 years old in good health. Each CDR3 is given with its conserved first and last residue. Fields, in order: clone size, V gene, J gene, CDR3 length, D gene, CDR3 protein, CDR3 DNA. A D gene is named only where the DNA matches it firmly. The size field is filled for only some rows; it gives once, few, many or a size class.

clone_size: once; v_call: TRBV5-5; j_call: TRBJ2-1; cdr3_length: 16; d_call: NA; cdr3_aa: CASSSRQALSYNEQFF; cdr3_nt: TGTGCCAGCAGCTCCCGTCAGGCCCTCTCCTACAATGAGCAGTTCTTC
clone_size: NA; v_call: TRBV28; j_call: TRBJ1-6; cdr3_length: 15; d_call: TRBD1; cdr3_aa: CASSPATGGNSPLHF; cdr3_nt: TGTGCCAGCAGCCCCGCGACAGGGGGGAATTCACCCCTCCACTTT
clone_size: NA; v_call: TRBV4-1; j_call: TRBJ1-2; cdr3_length: 16; d_call: TRBD1; cdr3_aa: CASSQDRDRETYGYTF; cdr3_nt: TGCGCCAGCAGCCAAGATCGAGACAGGGAGACCTATGGCTACACCTTC
clone_size: NA; v_call: TRBV7-9; j_call: TRBJ1-4; cdr3_length: 16; d_call: NA; cdr3_aa: CASSLAQIATNEKLFF; cdr3_nt: TGTGCCAGCAGCTTAGCACAGATTGCAACTAATGAAAAACTGTTTTTT
clone_size: NA; v_call: TRBV5-4; j_call: TRBJ2-2; cdr3_length: 14; d_call: NA; cdr3_aa: CASSSGANTGELFF; cdr3_nt: TGTGCCAGCAGCAGCGGCGCCAACACCGGGGAGCTGTTTTTT
clone_size: NA; v_call: TRBV14; j_call: TRBJ1-2; cdr3_length: 13; d_call: NA; cdr3_aa: CASSLSNNYGYTF; cdr3_nt: TGTGCCAGCAGCCTGAGCAATAACTATGGCTACACCTTC
clone_size: NA; v_call: TRBV5-1; j_call: TRBJ2-2; cdr3_length: 13; d_call: NA; cdr3_aa: CASSSGQPGELFF; cdr3_nt: TGCGCCAGCAGCTCCGGACAGCCCGGGGAGCTGTTTTTT
clone_size: NA; v_call: TRBV7-6; j_call: TRBJ1-4; cdr3_length: 16; d_call: NA; cdr3_aa: CASSLVTGGGNEKLFF; cdr3_nt: TGTGCCAGCAGCTTAGTGACGGGGGGCGGTAATGAAAAACTGTTTTTT
clone_size: NA; v_call: TRBV6-2/TRBV6-3; j_call: TRBJ2-3; cdr3_length: 14; d_call: NA; cdr3_aa: CASSYGLRGGTQYF; cdr3_nt: TGTGCCAGCAGTTACGGGCTCCGAGGGGGTACGCAGTATTTT
clone_size: few; v_call: TRBV19; j_call: TRBJ1-4; cdr3_length: 17; d_call: TRBD1; cdr3_aa: CASSPRQGAATNEKLFF; cdr3_nt: TGTGCCAGTAGTCCACGACAGGGGGCTGCAACTAATGAAAAACTGTTTTTT
clone_size: NA; v_call: TRBV5-8; j_call: TRBJ1-5; cdr3_length: 14; d_call: TRBD1; cdr3_aa: CASSRTGPNQPQHF; cdr3_nt: TGTGCCAGCAGCAGGACAGGGCCCAATCAGCCCCAGCATTTT
clone_size: NA; v_call: TRBV10-3; j_call: TRBJ1-1; cdr3_length: 12; d_call: NA; cdr3_aa: CAISGTDNEAFF; cdr3_nt: TGTGCCATCAGTGGGACAGACAATGAAGCTTTCTTT
clone_size: NA; v_call: TRBV28; j_call: TRBJ2-7; cdr3_length: 14; d_call: TRBD1; cdr3_aa: CASRLGTEDYEQYF; cdr3_nt: TGTGCCAGCAGGCTCGGGACAGAAGACTACGAGCAGTACTTC
clone_size: NA; v_call: TRBV19; j_call: TRBJ2-1; cdr3_length: 20; d_call: TRBD2; cdr3_aa: CASSIGGGLAGGSSYNEQFF; cdr3_nt: TGTGCCAGTAGTATTGGGGGGGGACTAGCGGGAGGAAGCTCCTACAATGAGCAGTTCTTC
clone_size: NA; v_call: TRBV19; j_call: TRBJ1-4; cdr3_length: 13; d_call: NA; cdr3_aa: CASRRDGVEKLFF; cdr3_nt: TGTGCCAGTAGGAGAGACGGTGTGGAAAAACTGTTTTTT
clone_size: NA; v_call: TRBV5-4; j_call: TRBJ1-2; cdr3_length: 14; d_call: TRBD1; cdr3_aa: CASSYDREGYGYTF; cdr3_nt: TGTGCCAGCAGCTACGACAGGGAGGGGTATGGCTACACCTTC
clone_size: NA; v_call: TRBV4-2; j_call: TRBJ1-1; cdr3_length: 14; d_call: TRBD1; cdr3_aa: CASSQDRGSTEAFF; cdr3_nt: TGTGCCAGCAGCCAGGACAGGGGGAGCACTGAAGCTTTCTTT
clone_size: NA; v_call: TRBV15; j_call: TRBJ1-2; cdr3_length: 14; d_call: NA; cdr3_aa: CATSRDLGNYGYTF; cdr3_nt: TGTGCCACCAGCAGAGATCTGGGAAACTATGGCTACACCTTC
clone_size: NA; v_call: TRBV7-9; j_call: TRBJ1-1; cdr3_length: 16; d_call: TRBD1; cdr3_aa: CASSSGTGVLNTEAFF; cdr3_nt: TGTGCCAGCAGCTCGGGGACAGGGGTTTTAAACACTGAAGCTTTCTTT
clone_size: NA; v_call: TRBV18; j_call: TRBJ2-1; cdr3_length: 16; d_call: NA; cdr3_aa: CASSPLGISSYNEQFF; cdr3_nt: TGTGCCAGCTCACCACTAGGTATCAGCTCCTACAATGAGCAGTTCTTC
clone_size: NA; v_call: TRBV19; j_call: TRBJ1-2; cdr3_length: 14; d_call: NA; cdr3_aa: CASSIPQVSSGYTF; cdr3_nt: TGTGCCAGTAGTATCCCACAGGTTTCGAGTGGCTACACCTTC
clone_size: once; v_call: TRBV18; j_call: TRBJ1-1; cdr3_length: 15; d_call: TRBD1; cdr3_aa: CASSPYNRGNTEAFF; cdr3_nt: TGTGCCAGCTCACCTTATAACAGGGGAAACACTGAAGCTTTCTTT
clone_size: NA; v_call: TRBV10-3; j_call: TRBJ2-2; cdr3_length: 16; d_call: TRBD2; cdr3_aa: CAISELMSGSSGELFF; cdr3_nt: TGTGCCATCAGTGAGTTGATGAGCGGGAGTTCCGGGGAGCTGTTTTTT
clone_size: NA; v_call: TRBV7-8; j_call: TRBJ2-6; cdr3_length: 16; d_call: NA; cdr3_aa: CASSFRGAAGANVLTF; cdr3_nt: TGTGCCAGCAGCTTTCGGGGGGCGGCTGGGGCCAACGTCCTGACTTTC
clone_size: NA; v_call: TRBV11-1; j_call: TRBJ1-3; cdr3_length: 14; d_call: TRBD1; cdr3_aa: CASSRDRAGNTIYF; cdr3_nt: TGTGCCAGCAGCCGCGACAGGGCTGGAAACACCATATATTTT
clone_size: NA; v_call: TRBV11-2; j_call: TRBJ1-2; cdr3_length: 14; d_call: NA; cdr3_aa: CASSLESGLYGYTF; cdr3_nt: TGTGCCAGCAGCTTAGAATCAGGGTTGTATGGCTACACCTTC
clone_size: NA; v_call: TRBV2; j_call: TRBJ2-2; cdr3_length: 14; d_call: TRBD1; cdr3_aa: CATQGQGASGELFF; cdr3_nt: TGTGCCACCCAAGGACAGGGGGCGTCCGGGGAGCTGTTTTTT
clone_size: NA; v_call: TRBV11-2; j_call: TRBJ2-1; cdr3_length: 14; d_call: NA; cdr3_aa: CASSLLGGGNEQFF; cdr3_nt: TGTGCCAGCAGCTTATTGGGGGGCGGGAATGAGCAGTTCTTC
clone_size: once; v_call: TRBV5-1; j_call: TRBJ2-1; cdr3_length: 15; d_call: TRBD2; cdr3_aa: CASSLGRGGQDEQFF; cdr3_nt: TGCGCCAGCAGCTTGGGTCGGGGGGGCCAGGATGAGCAGTTCTTC
clone_size: NA; v_call: TRBV5-4; j_call: TRBJ1-4; cdr3_length: 15; d_call: TRBD1; cdr3_aa: CASTDRDRLNEKLFF; cdr3_nt: TGTGCCAGCACCGACCGGGACAGGCTCAATGAAAAACTGTTTTTT
clone_size: once; v_call: TRBV15; j_call: TRBJ1-1; cdr3_length: 16; d_call: NA; cdr3_aa: CATSRDPGATNTEAFF; cdr3_nt: TGTGCCACCAGCAGAGATCCGGGTGCCACGAACACTGAAGCTTTCTTT
clone_size: NA; v_call: TRBV27; j_call: TRBJ1-6; cdr3_length: 18; d_call: NA; cdr3_aa: CASSLLKAVRSYNSPLHF; cdr3_nt: TGTGCCAGCAGTCTCTTGAAGGCCGTCCGGTCCTATAATTCACCCCTCCACTTT
clone_size: once; v_call: TRBV5-5; j_call: TRBJ1-1; cdr3_length: 15; d_call: NA; cdr3_aa: CASSWKTGVNTEAFF; cdr3_nt: TGTGCCAGCAGCTGGAAGACAGGAGTGAACACTGAAGCTTTCTTT
clone_size: once; v_call: TRBV2; j_call: TRBJ2-5; cdr3_length: 12; d_call: NA; cdr3_aa: CASSLDQETQYF; cdr3_nt: TGTGCCAGCTCGCTAGACCAAGAGACCCAGTACTTC
clone_size: NA; v_call: TRBV4-2; j_call: TRBJ2-7; cdr3_length: 16; d_call: NA; cdr3_aa: CASSQEAGGTTYEQYF; cdr3_nt: TGTGCCAGCAGCCAAGAAGCAGGAGGGACCACCTACGAGCAGTACTTC
clone_size: NA; v_call: TRBV28; j_call: TRBJ1-1; cdr3_length: 15; d_call: NA; cdr3_aa: CASTDRPPRNTEAFF; cdr3_nt: TGTGCCAGCACAGACAGGCCCCCGAGGAACACTGAAGCTTTCTTT
clone_size: NA; v_call: TRBV10-1; j_call: TRBJ1-6; cdr3_length: 13; d_call: NA; cdr3_aa: CASSESWNSPLHF; cdr3_nt: TGCGCCAGCAGTGAGTCGTGGAATTCACCCCTCCACTTT
clone_size: NA; v_call: TRBV3-1/TRBV3-2; j_call: TRBJ1-5; cdr3_length: 14; d_call: NA; cdr3_aa: CASSLLQGSQPQHF; cdr3_nt: TGTGCCAGCAGCCTTCTACAGGGATCCCAGCCCCAGCATTTT
clone_size: NA; v_call: TRBV7-9; j_call: TRBJ2-7; cdr3_length: 12; d_call: NA; cdr3_aa: CASSSRSYEQYF; cdr3_nt: TGTGCCAGCAGCAGCAGGTCCTACGAGCAGTACTTC
clone_size: NA; v_call: TRBV14; j_call: TRBJ2-2; cdr3_length: 14; d_call: NA; cdr3_aa: CASSRALNSGELFF; cdr3_nt: TGTGCCAGCAGCCGAGCACTGAACTCCGGGGAGCTGTTTTTT
clone_size: NA; v_call: TRBV3-1/TRBV3-2; j_call: TRBJ1-2; cdr3_length: 13; d_call: TRBD1; cdr3_aa: CASSPRGLGGYTF; cdr3_nt: TGTGCCAGCAGCCCCAGGGGGCTTGGTGGCTACACCTTC
clone_size: NA; v_call: TRBV5-1; j_call: TRBJ1-4; cdr3_length: 16; d_call: NA; cdr3_aa: CASSQTGTPAGEKLFF; cdr3_nt: TGCGCCAGCAGCCAGACCGGGACACCCGCGGGTGAAAAACTGTTTTTT
clone_size: NA; v_call: TRBV11-3; j_call: TRBJ1-6; cdr3_length: 15; d_call: NA; cdr3_aa: CASSLVGARGSPLHF; cdr3_nt: TGTGCCAGCAGCTTAGTTGGGGCAAGAGGTTCACCCCTCCACTTT
clone_size: NA; v_call: TRBV28; j_call: TRBJ1-5; cdr3_length: 12; d_call: NA; cdr3_aa: CACAGGNQPQHF; cdr3_nt: TGTGCCTGTGCAGGTGGAAATCAGCCCCAGCATTTT
clone_size: NA; v_call: TRBV19; j_call: TRBJ1-2; cdr3_length: 14; d_call: NA; cdr3_aa: CASNGRISNYGYTF; cdr3_nt: TGTGCCAGTAATGGCCGGATATCTAACTATGGCTACACCTTC
clone_size: NA; v_call: TRBV28; j_call: TRBJ1-5; cdr3_length: 15; d_call: NA; cdr3_aa: CASSRDMWGNQPQHF; cdr3_nt: TGTGCCAGCAGTCGGGACATGTGGGGCAATCAGCCCCAGCATTTT
clone_size: NA; v_call: TRBV18; j_call: TRBJ1-1; cdr3_length: 16; d_call: TRBD1; cdr3_aa: CASSPPLGQGPLETFF; cdr3_nt: TGTGCCAGCTCACCACCTTTAGGACAGGGGCCCTTGGAAACTTTCTTT
clone_size: NA; v_call: TRBV7-2; j_call: TRBJ1-1; cdr3_length: 11; d_call: NA; cdr3_aa: CASSSDGGAFF; cdr3_nt: TGTGCCAGCAGCTCCGACGGTGGAGCTTTCTTT
clone_size: NA; v_call: TRBV19; j_call: TRBJ1-6; cdr3_length: 12; d_call: NA; cdr3_aa: CASSWGPSPLHF; cdr3_nt: TGTGCCAGTAGTTGGGGACCTTCACCCCTCCACTTT
clone_size: NA; v_call: TRBV29-1; j_call: TRBJ1-1; cdr3_length: 14; d_call: NA; cdr3_aa: CSVKYRGANTEAFF; cdr3_nt: TGCAGCGTTAAATATCGGGGGGCCAACACTGAAGCTTTCTTT
clone_size: NA; v_call: TRBV5-1; j_call: TRBJ2-7; cdr3_length: 14; d_call: NA; cdr3_aa: CASSPWGGPYEQYF; cdr3_nt: TGCGCCAGCAGCCCGTGGGGCGGCCCCTACGAGCAGTACTTC
clone_size: NA; v_call: TRBV7-6; j_call: TRBJ1-6; cdr3_length: 14; d_call: NA; cdr3_aa: CASSFGAKNSPLHF; cdr3_nt: TGTGCCAGCAGCTTCGGGGCCAAGAATTCACCCCTCCACTTT
clone_size: NA; v_call: TRBV4-1; j_call: TRBJ1-1; cdr3_length: 15; d_call: NA; cdr3_aa: CASSQDTQGWTEAFF; cdr3_nt: TGCGCCAGCAGCCAAGACACGCAGGGCTGGACTGAAGCTTTCTTT
clone_size: NA; v_call: TRBV28; j_call: TRBJ1-5; cdr3_length: 18; d_call: NA; cdr3_aa: CASSLFGGFVVSNQPQHF; cdr3_nt: TGTGCCAGCAGTTTATTCGGGGGTTTCGTGGTTAGCAATCAGCCCCAGCATTTT
clone_size: NA; v_call: TRBV11-3; j_call: TRBJ2-7; cdr3_length: 16; d_call: TRBD2; cdr3_aa: CASSLGRGGPTYEQYF; cdr3_nt: TGTGCCAGCAGCTTAGGGCGGGGGGGCCCTACCTACGAGCAGTACTTC
clone_size: NA; v_call: TRBV11-3; j_call: TRBJ2-7; cdr3_length: 15; d_call: TRBD1; cdr3_aa: CASSLSGQGTDEQYF; cdr3_nt: TGTGCCAGCAGCTTATCAGGACAGGGGACCGACGAGCAGTACTTC